The rows below give T cell receptor beta chains drawn from one sample of a study of post-analysis software for immune sequencing data. TCRdb itself ran the PCR reads through MiXCR, one entry per CDR3 protein. The data contain around 710,000 distinct CDR3 sequences, roughly 46% of them singletons. The sequencing sample was made of blood. The receptors stem from a girl between 5 and 17 years old with multiple sclerosis. Each CDR3 is given without its conserved first and last residue.

CDR3 protein: ASSIPPGTSGGWANEQY
V gene: TRBV19
J gene: NA

CDR3 protein: ASSLAIKAGETDTQY
V gene: TRBV5-4
J gene: TRBJ2-3

CDR3 protein: SVEAGIGYT
V gene: TRBV29-1
J gene: TRBJ1-2

CDR3 protein: ASSLIEPYNEQF
V gene: TRBV12-3/TRBV12-4
J gene: TRBJ2-1

CDR3 protein: ASSIATGTQETQY
V gene: TRBV5-1
J gene: TRBJ2-5

CDR3 protein: ASSLSGRDTYEQY
V gene: TRBV3-1
J gene: TRBJ2-7

CDR3 protein: ASRETNFDELDSGAAYEQY
V gene: TRBV21-1
J gene: TRBJ2-7

CDR3 protein: ASSAGGAGAYNEQF
V gene: TRBV5-1
J gene: TRBJ2-1

CDR3 protein: SAPTAQVLVNEQF
V gene: TRBV20-1
J gene: TRBJ2-1

CDR3 protein: ASRRVLGGVDAQY
V gene: TRBV12-3/TRBV12-4
J gene: TRBJ2-3